In this sample, the clone carrying this T cell receptor (beta chain) turned up a few times. This sample is part of a study of blood T cell repertoires in COVID-19. The wider study: COVID-19 samples collected from the United States, Italy and Spain covered acute and convalescent phases. T cells, B-cell-depleted T cells, or PBMCs supplied cDNA or gDNA.

As processed by the authors: The assay estimated nucleated cells by amplifying reference gene primers. Method: immunoSEQ multiplex PCR; TCRdb's copy keeps in-frame clones and lacks some. From that table come the V and J calls and clone size; the DNA was used to work out D and trimming. The sample has roughly 200,000 clones; 70% to 90% are singletons. Germline CDR1 reads SGHRS; CDR2 reads YFSETQ. V dropped 6 bases and J dropped 1 base, with 13 bases sitting between them. The CDR3 is 14 residues long. Sequenced material: peripheral blood. V gene TRBV5-1 combines with J gene TRBJ2-5; weak D call: TRBD2 (6 bases). The sequence was obtained from a woman of 80 years or more with acute or convalescent COVID-19. As DNA, the CDR3 is TGCGCCAGCACAACCCGGGGGTTCCAAGAGACCCAGTACTTC. Translation: CASTTRGFQETQYF.